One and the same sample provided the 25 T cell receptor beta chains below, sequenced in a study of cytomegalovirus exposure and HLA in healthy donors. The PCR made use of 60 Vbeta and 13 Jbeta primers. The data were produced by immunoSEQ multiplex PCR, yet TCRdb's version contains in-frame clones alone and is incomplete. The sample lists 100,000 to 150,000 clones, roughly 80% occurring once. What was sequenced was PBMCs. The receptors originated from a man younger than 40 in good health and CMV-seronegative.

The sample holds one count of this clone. The CDR3 loop is CAWSRPPYEQYF. Written as DNA, the CDR3 is TGTGCCTGGAGCAGGCCCCCCTACGAGCAGTACTTC. The chain uses TRBV30 and TRBJ2-7; D remains ambiguous. There are 12 residues in the CDR3. The germline V gene has CDR1 GTSNPN and CDR2 SVGIG (reference sequence). V was shortened by 3 bases and J by 2 bases, with 8 bases between the two germline ends.

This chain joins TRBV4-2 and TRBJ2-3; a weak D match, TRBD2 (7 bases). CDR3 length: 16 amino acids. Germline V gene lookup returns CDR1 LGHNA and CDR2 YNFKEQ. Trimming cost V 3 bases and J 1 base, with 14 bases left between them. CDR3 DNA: TGTGCCAGCAGCCAGCAGGGGCGGGGGCGCACAGATACGCAGTATTTT. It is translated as CASSQQGRGRTDTQYF.

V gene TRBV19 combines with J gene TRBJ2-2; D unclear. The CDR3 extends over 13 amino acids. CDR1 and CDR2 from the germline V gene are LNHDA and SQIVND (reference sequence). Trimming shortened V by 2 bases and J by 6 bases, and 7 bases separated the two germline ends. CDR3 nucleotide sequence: TGTGCCAGTAGTATAATCCTCCCCGGGGAGCTGTTTTTT. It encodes CASSIILPGELFF.

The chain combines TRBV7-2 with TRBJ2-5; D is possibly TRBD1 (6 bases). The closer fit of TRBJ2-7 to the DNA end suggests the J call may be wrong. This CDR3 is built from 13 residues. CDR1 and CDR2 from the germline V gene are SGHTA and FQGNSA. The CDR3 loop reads CASSFRGSYEQYF. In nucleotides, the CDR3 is TGTGCCAGCAGCTTTAGGGGGTCCTACGAGCAGTACTTC.

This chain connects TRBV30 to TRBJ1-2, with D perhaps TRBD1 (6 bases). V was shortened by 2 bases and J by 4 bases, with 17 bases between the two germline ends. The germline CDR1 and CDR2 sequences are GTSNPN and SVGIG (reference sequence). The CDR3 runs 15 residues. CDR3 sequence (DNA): TGTGCCTGGAGTTCACAGGGATCCTTTGGCTATGGCTACACCTTC. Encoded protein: CAWSSQGSFGYGYTF.

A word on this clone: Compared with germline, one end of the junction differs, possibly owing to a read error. This CDR3 is CASGLSASGANGLTF. The CDR3 DNA follows: TGTGCCAGCGGCCTAAGCGCGAGCGGGGCCAACGGCCTGACTTTC. The rearrangement joins TRBV6-5 to TRBJ2-6; 7 bases line up with TRBD2. This CDR3 is 15 amino acids long. The germline gives CDR1 MNHEY, CDR2 SVGAGI.

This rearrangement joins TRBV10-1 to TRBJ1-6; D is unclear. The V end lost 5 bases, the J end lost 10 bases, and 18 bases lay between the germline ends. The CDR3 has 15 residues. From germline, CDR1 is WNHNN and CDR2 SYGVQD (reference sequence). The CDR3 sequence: CASSLPRCSGSPLHF. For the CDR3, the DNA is TGCGCCAGCAGTCTACCCAGGTGTTCAGGATCACCCCTCCACTTT.

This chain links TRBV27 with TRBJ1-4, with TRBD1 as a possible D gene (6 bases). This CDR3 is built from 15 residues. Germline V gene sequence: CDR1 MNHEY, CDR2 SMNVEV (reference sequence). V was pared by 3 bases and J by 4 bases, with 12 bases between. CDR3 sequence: CASSFSGTINEKLFF. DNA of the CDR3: TGTGCCAGCAGTTTCTCCGGGACAATTAATGAAAAACTGTTTTTT.

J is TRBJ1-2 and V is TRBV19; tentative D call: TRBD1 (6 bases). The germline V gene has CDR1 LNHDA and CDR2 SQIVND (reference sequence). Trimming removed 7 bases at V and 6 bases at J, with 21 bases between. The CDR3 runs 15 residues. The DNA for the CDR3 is TGTGCCAGTAAAAAACTCCAGGGGATATGGGATGGCTACACCTTC. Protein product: CASKKLQGIWDGYTF.

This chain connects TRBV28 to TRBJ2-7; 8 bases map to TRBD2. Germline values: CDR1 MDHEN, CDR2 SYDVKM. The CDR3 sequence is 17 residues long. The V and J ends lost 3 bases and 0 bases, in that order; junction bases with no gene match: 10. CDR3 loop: CASSFEFSGTSSYEQYF. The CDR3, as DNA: TGTGCCAGCAGTTTTGAATTTAGCGGGACCAGCTCCTACGAGCAGTACTTC. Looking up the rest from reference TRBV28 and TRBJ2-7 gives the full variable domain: DVKVTQSSRYLVKRTGEKVFLECVQDMDHENMFWYRQDPGLGLRLIYFSYDVKMKEKGDIPEGYSVSREKKERFSLILESASTNQTSMYLCASSFEFSGTSSYEQYFGPGTRLTVT.

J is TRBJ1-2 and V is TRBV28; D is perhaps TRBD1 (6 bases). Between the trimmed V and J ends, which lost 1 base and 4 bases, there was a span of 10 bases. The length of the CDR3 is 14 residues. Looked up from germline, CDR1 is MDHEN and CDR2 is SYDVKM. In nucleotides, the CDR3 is TGTGCCAGCAGTTTATCTTACAGGGTCTATGGCTACACCTTC. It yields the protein CASSLSYRVYGYTF.

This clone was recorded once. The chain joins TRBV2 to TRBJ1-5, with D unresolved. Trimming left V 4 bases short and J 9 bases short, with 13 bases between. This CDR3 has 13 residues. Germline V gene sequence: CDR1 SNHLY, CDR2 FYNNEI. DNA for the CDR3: TGTGCCAGCAGTGGGGAGGATTATCGGCCCCAGCATTTT. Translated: CASSGEDYRPQHF. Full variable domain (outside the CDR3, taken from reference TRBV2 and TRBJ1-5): EPEVTQTPSHQVTQMGQEVILRCVPISNHLYFYWYRQILGQKVEFLVSFYNNEISEKSEIFDDQFSVERPDGSNFTLKIRSTKLEDSAMYFCASSGEDYRPQHFGDGTRLSIL.

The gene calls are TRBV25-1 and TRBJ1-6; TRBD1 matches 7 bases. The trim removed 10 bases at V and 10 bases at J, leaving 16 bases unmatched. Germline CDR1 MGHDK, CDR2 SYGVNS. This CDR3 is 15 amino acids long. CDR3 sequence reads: CATRQGWGLGSPLHF. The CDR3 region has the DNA TGTGCCACTCGACAGGGTTGGGGTCTAGGCTCACCCCTCCACTTT.

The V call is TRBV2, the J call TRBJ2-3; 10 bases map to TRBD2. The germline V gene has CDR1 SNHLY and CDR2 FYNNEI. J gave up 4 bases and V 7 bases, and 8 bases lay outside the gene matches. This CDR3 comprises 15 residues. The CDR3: CASTYGLAVPDTQYF. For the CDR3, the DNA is TGTGCCAGCACCTACGGACTAGCGGTCCCAGATACGCAGTATTTT.

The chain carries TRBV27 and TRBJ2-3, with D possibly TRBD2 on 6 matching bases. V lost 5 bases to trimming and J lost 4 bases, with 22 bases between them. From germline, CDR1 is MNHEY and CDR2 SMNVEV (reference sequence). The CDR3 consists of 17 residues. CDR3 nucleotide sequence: TGTGCCAGCAGTCCCCGACCCGCGGGGATGGTCGCAGATACGCAGTATTTT. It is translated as CASSPRPAGMVADTQYF.

CDR3 in DNA: TGTGCCAGCAGCCCTAACAGGAACTATGGCTACACCTTC. The encoded protein is CASSPNRNYGYTF. The rearrangement links TRBV28 to TRBJ1-2; a weak D match, TRBD1 (5 bases). Germline assignment: CDR1 MDHEN and CDR2 SYDVKM. The CDR3 is made up of 13 amino acids. V was shortened by 6 bases and J by 2 bases, with 10 bases between the two germline ends.

The CDR3 region has the DNA TGCAGCGCTACAACAGGGGGCGCCGGTGGCTACACCTTC. As protein: CSATTGGAGGYTF. This chain uses TRBV29-1 with TRBJ1-2, with 9 bases that match TRBD1. The CDR3 extends over 13 amino acids. Germline V gives CDR1 SQVTM, CDR2 ANQGSEA. V was pared by 7 bases and J by 7 bases, with 10 bases of the junction left unmatched. The variable domain in full, with the rest retrieved from reference TRBV29-1 and TRBJ1-2, is SAVISQKPSRDICQRGTSLTIQCQVDSQVTMMFWYRQQPGQSLTLIATANQGSEATYESGFVIDKFPISRPNLTFSTLTVSNMSPEDSSIYLCSATTGGAGGYTFGSGTRLTVV.

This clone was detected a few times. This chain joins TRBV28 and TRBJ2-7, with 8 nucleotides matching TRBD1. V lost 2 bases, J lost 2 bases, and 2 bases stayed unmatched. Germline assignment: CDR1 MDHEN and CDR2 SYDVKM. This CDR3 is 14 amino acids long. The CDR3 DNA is TGTGCCAGCAGTTTAGAACAGGGGGCCTACGAGCAGTACTTC. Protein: CASSLEQGAYEQYF.

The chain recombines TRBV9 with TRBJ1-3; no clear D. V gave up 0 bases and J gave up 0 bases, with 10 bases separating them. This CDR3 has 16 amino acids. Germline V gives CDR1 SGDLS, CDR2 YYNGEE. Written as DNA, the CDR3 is TGTGCCAGCAGCGTAGACCAGAGCGTCTCTGGAAACACCATATATTTT. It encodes CASSVDQSVSGNTIYF.

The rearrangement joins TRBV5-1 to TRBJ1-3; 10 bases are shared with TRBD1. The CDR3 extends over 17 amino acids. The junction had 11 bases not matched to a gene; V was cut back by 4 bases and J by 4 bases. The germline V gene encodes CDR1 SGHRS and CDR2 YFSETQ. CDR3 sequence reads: CASSPGTGAGSGNTIYF. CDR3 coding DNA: TGCGCCAGCAGCCCCGGGACAGGGGCGGGATCGGGAAACACCATATATTTT.

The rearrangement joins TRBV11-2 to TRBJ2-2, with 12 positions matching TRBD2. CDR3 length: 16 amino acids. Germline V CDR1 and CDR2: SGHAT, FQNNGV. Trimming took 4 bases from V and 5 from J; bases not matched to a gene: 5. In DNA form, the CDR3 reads TGTGCCAGCAGCTCTGGACTAGCGGGACATACCGGGGAGCTGTTTTTT. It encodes CASSSGLAGHTGELFF.

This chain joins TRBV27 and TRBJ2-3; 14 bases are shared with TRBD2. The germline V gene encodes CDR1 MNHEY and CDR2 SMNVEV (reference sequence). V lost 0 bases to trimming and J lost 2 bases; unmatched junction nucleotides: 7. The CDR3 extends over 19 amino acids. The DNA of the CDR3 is TGTGCCAGCAGTTTATCCCCCCGACTAGCGGGGGGGCACACAGATACGCAGTATTTT. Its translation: CASSLSPRLAGGHTDTQYF.

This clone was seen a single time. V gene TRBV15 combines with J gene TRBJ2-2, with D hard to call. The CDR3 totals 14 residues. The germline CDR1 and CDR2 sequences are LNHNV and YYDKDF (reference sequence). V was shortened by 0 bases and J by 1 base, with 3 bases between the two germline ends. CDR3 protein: CATSRDLNTGELFF. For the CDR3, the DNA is TGTGCCACCAGCAGAGATCTGAACACCGGGGAGCTGTTTTTT.

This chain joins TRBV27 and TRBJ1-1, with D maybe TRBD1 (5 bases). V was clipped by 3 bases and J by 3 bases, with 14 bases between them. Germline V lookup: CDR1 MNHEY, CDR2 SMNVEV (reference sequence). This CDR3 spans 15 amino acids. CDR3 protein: CASSFGGRLDTEAFF. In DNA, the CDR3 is TGTGCCAGCAGTTTCGGGGGACGACTGGACACTGAAGCTTTCTTT.

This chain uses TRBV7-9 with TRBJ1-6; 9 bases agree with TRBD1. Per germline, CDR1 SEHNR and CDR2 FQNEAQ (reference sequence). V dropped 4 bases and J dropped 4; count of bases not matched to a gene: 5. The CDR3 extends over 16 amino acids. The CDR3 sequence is CASSSRQGGYNSPLHF. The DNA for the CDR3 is TGTGCCAGCAGCTCCCGACAGGGGGGGTATAATTCACCCCTCCACTTT.